One and the same sample provided the 10 T cell receptor beta chains below, sequenced in a study of shared clonotypes between healthy human individuals. Method: immunoSEQ multiplex PCR; TCRdb's copy keeps in-frame clones and lacks some. The sample has roughly 1,000,000 clones; approximately 80% are singletons. Sequenced: memory CD4+ T cells from PBMCs. Subset: CD45RA-negative fraction. These receptors all stem from a man aged 18 to 30 in good health. Some clones in this sample may be carry-over from other donors' samples.

This rearrangement joins TRBV4-1 to TRBJ2-1; 7 nucleotides match TRBD2. The V and J ends lost 4 bases and 6 bases, in that order; junction bases with no gene match: 12. Germline CDR1 reads MGHRA; CDR2 reads YSYEKL. This CDR3 spans 16 amino acids. The CDR3 is CASSRVSGLGPNEQFF. The DNA of the CDR3 is TGCGCCAGCAGCCGGGTCTCTGGACTAGGTCCCAATGAGCAGTTCTTC.

In its sample, this clone was seen a few times. The rearrangement uses TRBV7-9 and TRBJ2-7; maybe TRBD2 (5 bases). The germline V gene has CDR1 SEHNR and CDR2 FQNEAQ (reference sequence). The CDR3 contains 15 residues. The germline V and J ends were trimmed by 2 bases and 6 bases, with 17 bases remaining between them. CDR3 bases: TGTGCCAGCAGCTTATTTTCGGGGATGAACGGCGAGCAGTACTTC. Its translation: CASSLFSGMNGEQYF.

The chain links TRBV7-8 to TRBJ1-5, with a tentative D call TRBD1 (5 bases). CDR3 size: 14 residues. Germline lookup yields CDR1 SGHVS and CDR2 FQNEAQ. The V end was cut by 5 bases, the J end by 3 bases, with 11 bases between. CDR3 bases: TGTGCCAGCAGCACCCGGGACCCCAATCAGCCCCAGCATTTT. Translated, it gives CASSTRDPNQPQHF. Based on the CDR3 plus reference TRBV7-8 and TRBJ1-5, the full variable domain is GAGVSQSPRYKVAKRGQDVALRCDPISGHVSLFWYQQALGQGPEFLTYFQNEAQLDKSGLPSDRFFAERPEGSVSTLKIQRTQQEDSAVYLCASSTRDPNQPQHFGDGTRLSIL.

This chain connects TRBV18 to TRBJ1-5; D remains ambiguous. Looked up from germline, CDR1 is KGHSH and CDR2 is LQKENI. This CDR3 has 14 amino acids. Between the trimmed V and J ends, which lost 4 bases and 8 bases, there was a span of 15 bases. CDR3 sequence (DNA): TGTGCCAGCTCACGGGATCGAGCCGAGGAGCCCCAGCATTTT. It yields the protein CASSRDRAEEPQHF.

The rearrangement links TRBV4-1 to TRBJ2-5, with D perhaps TRBD1 or TRBD2 (7 bases each). The CDR3 has 15 residues. V dropped 3 bases and J dropped 5 bases, with 16 bases sitting between them. Germline lookup yields CDR1 MGHRA and CDR2 YSYEKL. The CDR3 nucleotides are TGCGCCAGCAGCCAGATTAGACAGGGAGGGGAGACCCAGTACTTC. It encodes CASSQIRQGGETQYF.

The V and J genes are TRBV7-2 and TRBJ2-7; D is possibly TRBD1 (6 bases). Germline CDR1 is SGHTA and CDR2 is FQGNSA. With 1 base removed from V and 3 bases from J, the gap between germline ends came to 10 bases. This CDR3 is built from 14 residues. The chain's CDR3 is CASSLGDTRYEQYF. CDR3 coding DNA: TGTGCCAGCAGCTTAGGGGACACGCGCTACGAGCAGTACTTC. The variable domain in full, completed from reference TRBV7-2 and TRBJ2-7, reads GAGVSQSPSNKVTEKGKDVELRCDPISGHTALYWYRQSLGQGLEFLIYFQGNSAPDKSGLPSDRFSAERTGGSVSTLTIQRTQQEDSAVYLCASSLGDTRYEQYFGPGTRLTVT.

This chain joins TRBV19 and TRBJ2-5; 9 nucleotides align to TRBD1. After removal of 5 bases from V and 3 bases from J, the junction contained 4 bases not matched to a gene. Germline V CDR1 and CDR2: LNHDA, SQIVND (reference sequence). The CDR3 runs to 14 residues. The CDR3 nucleotides are TGTGCCAGTAGTTCCCGGACAGGGGAAGAGACCCAGTACTTC. This gives the protein CASSSRTGEETQYF.

The table lists this clone with a few counts. The CDR3 region has the DNA TGTGCCAGCAGCCGGGGACGGAACTACGAGCAGTACTTC. Residues: CASSRGRNYEQYF. The chain combines TRBV11-3 with TRBJ2-7; D is possibly TRBD1 or TRBD2 (5 bases each). V was trimmed by 5 bases and J by 3 bases, leaving 11 bases between them. Germline-derived CDR1 and CDR2 are SGHNT and YENEEA. There are 13 residues in the CDR3. The full variable domain, completed using reference TRBV11-3 and TRBJ2-7, is EAGVVQSPRYKIIEKKQPVAFWCNPISGHNTLYWYLQNLGQGPELLIRYENEEAVDDSQLPKDRFSAERLKGVDSTLKIQPAELGDSAVYLCASSRGRNYEQYFGPGTRLTVT.

The chain uses TRBV4-3 and TRBJ1-5; D perhaps matches TRBD1 (6 bases). CDR1 and CDR2 (germline): LGHNA, YSLEER. The CDR3 runs to 14 residues. Trimming removed 2 bases from V and 4 bases from J, with 9 bases in between. The CDR3, as DNA: TGCGCCAGCAGCCAATCGACAGGTAATCAGCCCCAGCATTTT. Translated: CASSQSTGNQPQHF.

The chain joins TRBV7-2 to TRBJ2-5; a possible D gene is TRBD1 (5 bases). The ends were cut back, 4 bases at V and 2 bases at J, with 8 bases in the middle. The CDR3 covers 13 residues. Germline-derived CDR1 and CDR2 are SGHTA and FQGNSA. CDR3 bases: TGTGCCAGCAGCTACAGGTGGCAAGAGACCCAGTACTTC. Residues: CASSYRWQETQYF.